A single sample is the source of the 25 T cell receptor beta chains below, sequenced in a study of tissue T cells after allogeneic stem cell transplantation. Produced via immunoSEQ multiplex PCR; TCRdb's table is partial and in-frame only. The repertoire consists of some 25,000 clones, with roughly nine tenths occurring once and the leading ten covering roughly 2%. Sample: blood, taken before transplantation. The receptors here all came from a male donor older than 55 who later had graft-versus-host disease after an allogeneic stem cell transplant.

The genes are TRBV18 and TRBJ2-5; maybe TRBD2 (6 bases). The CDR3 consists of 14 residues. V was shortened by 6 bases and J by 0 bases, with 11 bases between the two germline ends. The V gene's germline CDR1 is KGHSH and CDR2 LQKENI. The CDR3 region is CASSPWGDQETQYF. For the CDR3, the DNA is TGTGCCAGCTCCCCGTGGGGGGACCAAGAGACCCAGTACTTC.

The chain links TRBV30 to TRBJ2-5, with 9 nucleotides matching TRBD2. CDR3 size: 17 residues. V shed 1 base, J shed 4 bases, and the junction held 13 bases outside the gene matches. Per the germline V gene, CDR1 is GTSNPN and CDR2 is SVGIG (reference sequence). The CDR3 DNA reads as TGTGCCTGGAGTGAGGGCGCGCGAGCGGGGGGTGTAGAGACCCAGTACTTC. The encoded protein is CAWSEGARAGGVETQYF. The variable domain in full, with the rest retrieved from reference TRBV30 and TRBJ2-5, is SQTIHQWPATLVQPVGSPLSLECTVEGTSNPNLYWYRQAAGRGLQLLFYSVGIGQISSEVPQNLSASRPQDRQFILSSKKLLLSDSGFYLCAWSEGARAGGVETQYFGPGTRLLVL.

Here the CDR3 DNA reads TGCAGCGTTGGGGGGGGTGGCTACGAGCAGTACTTC. This gives the protein CSVGGGGYEQYF. The V and J genes are TRBV29-1 and TRBJ2-7, with 7 bases lining up with TRBD2. The CDR3 runs 12 residues. Germline CDR1 SQVTM, CDR2 ANQGSEA. Unmatched junction bases numbered 3, after V lost 4 bases and J lost 3 bases.

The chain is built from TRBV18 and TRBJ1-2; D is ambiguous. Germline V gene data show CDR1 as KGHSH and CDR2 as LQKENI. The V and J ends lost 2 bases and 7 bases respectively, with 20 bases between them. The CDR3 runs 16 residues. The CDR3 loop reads CASSPREVEGLFGYTF. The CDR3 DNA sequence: TGTGCCAGCTCACCAAGGGAAGTAGAGGGATTGTTTGGCTACACCTTC.

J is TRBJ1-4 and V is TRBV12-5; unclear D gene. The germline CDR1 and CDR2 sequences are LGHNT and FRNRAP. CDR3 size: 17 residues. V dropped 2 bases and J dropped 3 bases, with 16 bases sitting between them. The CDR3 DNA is TGTGCTAGTGGTTTGTGCTACCTCGGGATGGCTAATGAAAAACTGTTTTTT. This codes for CASGLCYLGMANEKLFF.

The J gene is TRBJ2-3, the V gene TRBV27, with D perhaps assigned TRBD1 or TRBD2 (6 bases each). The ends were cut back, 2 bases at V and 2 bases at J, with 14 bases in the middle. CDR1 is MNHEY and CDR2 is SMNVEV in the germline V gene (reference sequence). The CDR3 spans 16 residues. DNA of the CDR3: TGTGCCAGCAGTTTACCTTCAGGGGAGGTCACAGATACGCAGTATTTT. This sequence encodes CASSLPSGEVTDTQYF.

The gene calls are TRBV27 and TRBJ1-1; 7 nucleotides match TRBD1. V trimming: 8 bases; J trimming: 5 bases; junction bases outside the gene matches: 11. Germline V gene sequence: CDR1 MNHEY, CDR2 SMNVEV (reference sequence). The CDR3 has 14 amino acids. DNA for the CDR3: TGTGCCAGCTATAACAGGGGATTGGGAACTGAAGCTTTCTTT. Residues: CASYNRGLGTEAFF.

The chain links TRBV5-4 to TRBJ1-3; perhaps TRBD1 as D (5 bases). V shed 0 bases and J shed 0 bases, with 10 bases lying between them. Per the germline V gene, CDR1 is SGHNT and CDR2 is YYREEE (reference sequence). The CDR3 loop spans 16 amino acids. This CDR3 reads CASSLDLGDSGNTIYF. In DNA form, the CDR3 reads TGTGCCAGCAGCTTGGATTTAGGGGACTCTGGAAACACCATATATTTT.

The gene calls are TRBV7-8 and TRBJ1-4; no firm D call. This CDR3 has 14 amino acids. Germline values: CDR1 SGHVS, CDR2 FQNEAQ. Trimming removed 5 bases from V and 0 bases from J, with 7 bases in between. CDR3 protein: CASSVRATNEKLFF. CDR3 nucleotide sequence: TGTGCCAGCAGCGTAAGAGCAACTAATGAAAAACTGTTTTTT. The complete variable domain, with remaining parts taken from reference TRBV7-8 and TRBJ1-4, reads GAGVSQSPRYKVAKRGQDVALRCDPISGHVSLFWYQQALGQGPEFLTYFQNEAQLDKSGLPSDRFFAERPEGSVSTLKIQRTQQEDSAVYLCASSVRATNEKLFFGSGTQLSVL.

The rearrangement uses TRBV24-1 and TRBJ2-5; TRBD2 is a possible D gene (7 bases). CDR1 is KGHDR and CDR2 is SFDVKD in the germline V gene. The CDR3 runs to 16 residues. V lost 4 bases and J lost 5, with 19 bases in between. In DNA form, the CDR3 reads TGTGCCACCAGTGACCGGGGGGCAGGGGTGCGGGAGACCCAGTACTTC. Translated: CATSDRGAGVRETQYF.

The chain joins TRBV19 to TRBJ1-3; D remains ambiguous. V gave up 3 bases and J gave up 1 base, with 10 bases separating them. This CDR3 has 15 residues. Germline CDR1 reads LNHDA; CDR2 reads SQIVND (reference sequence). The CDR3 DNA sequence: TGTGCCAGTAGTATTGGCTCAGTATCTGGAAACACCATATATTTT. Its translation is CASSIGSVSGNTIYF.

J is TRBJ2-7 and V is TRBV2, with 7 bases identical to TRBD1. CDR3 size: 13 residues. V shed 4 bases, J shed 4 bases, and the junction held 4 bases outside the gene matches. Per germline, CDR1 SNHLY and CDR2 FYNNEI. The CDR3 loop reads CASSGTGVYEQYF. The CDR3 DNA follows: TGTGCCAGCAGTGGGACAGGTGTTTACGAGCAGTACTTC.

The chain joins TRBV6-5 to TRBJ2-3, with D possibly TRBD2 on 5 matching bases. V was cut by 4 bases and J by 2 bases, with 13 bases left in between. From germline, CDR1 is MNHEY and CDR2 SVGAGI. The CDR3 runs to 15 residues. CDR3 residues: CASSWTSQPTDTQYF. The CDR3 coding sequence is TGTGCCAGCAGTTGGACTTCCCAACCCACAGATACGCAGTATTTT.

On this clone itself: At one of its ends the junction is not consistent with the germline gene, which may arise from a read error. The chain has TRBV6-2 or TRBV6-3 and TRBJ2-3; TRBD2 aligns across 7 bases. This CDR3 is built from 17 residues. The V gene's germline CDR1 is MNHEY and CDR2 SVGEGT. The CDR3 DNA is TGTGCCAGCAGCTACTTGCCGGGAGGACTAAGCACAGATACGCAGTATTTT. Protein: CASSYLPGGLSTDTQYF.

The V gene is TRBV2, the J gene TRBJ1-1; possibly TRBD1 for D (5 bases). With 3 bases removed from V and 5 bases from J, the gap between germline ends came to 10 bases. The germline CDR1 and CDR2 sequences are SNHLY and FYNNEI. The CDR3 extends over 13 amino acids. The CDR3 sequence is CASSDRVVTEAFF. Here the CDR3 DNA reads TGTGCCAGCAGTGACAGGGTAGTAACTGAAGCTTTCTTT.

The chain's CDR3 is CSVEDRQGIIYEQYF. CDR3 DNA: TGCAGCGTTGAGGACCGACAGGGGATCATCTACGAGCAGTACTTC. This sequence joins TRBV29-1 and TRBJ2-7, with 8 bases that match TRBD1. The CDR3 is made up of 15 amino acids. With V trimmed by 3 bases and J by 3 bases, 10 bases remained unmatched. Germline CDR1 reads SQVTM; CDR2 reads ANQGSEA.

As DNA, the CDR3 is TGTGCTAGTGGTTCGCTTCCGGGACGGAGAGTTAGCAATCAGCCCCAGCATTTT. Encoded protein: CASGSLPGRRVSNQPQHF. The V call is TRBV12-5, the J call TRBJ1-5, with TRBD1 as a possible D gene (5 bases). V lost 4 bases and J 0 bases, leaving 19 bases between the germline ends. CDR1 and CDR2 (germline): LGHNT, FRNRAP. CDR3 size: 18 residues.

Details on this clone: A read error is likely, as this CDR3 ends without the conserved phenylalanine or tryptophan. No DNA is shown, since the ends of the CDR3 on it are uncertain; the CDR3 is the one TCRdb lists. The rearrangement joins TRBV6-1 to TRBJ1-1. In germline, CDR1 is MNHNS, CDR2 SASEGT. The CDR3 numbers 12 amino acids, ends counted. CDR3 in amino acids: CASSDGEGPPLG.

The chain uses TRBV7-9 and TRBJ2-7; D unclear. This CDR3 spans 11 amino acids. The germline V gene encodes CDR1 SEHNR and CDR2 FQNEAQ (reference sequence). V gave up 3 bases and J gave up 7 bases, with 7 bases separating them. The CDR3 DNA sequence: TGTGCCAGCAGCTTTAGGGATGAGCAGTACTTC. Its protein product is CASSFRDEQYF.

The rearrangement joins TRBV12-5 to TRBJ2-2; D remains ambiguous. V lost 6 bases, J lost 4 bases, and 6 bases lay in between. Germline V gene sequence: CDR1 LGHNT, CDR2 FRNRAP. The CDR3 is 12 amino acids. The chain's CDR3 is CASGFPTGELFF. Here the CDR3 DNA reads TGTGCTAGTGGCTTCCCCACCGGGGAGCTGTTTTTT.

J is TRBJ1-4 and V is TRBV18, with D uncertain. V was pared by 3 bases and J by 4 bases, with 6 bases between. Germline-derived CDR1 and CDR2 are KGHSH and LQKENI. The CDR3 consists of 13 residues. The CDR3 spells CASSPLDNEKLFF. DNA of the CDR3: TGTGCCAGCTCACCCCTTGATAATGAAAAACTGTTTTTT.

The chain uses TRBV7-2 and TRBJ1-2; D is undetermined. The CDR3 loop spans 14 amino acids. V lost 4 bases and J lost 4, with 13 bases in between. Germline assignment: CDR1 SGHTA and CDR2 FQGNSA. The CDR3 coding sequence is TGTGCCAGCAGCTCCCGGGTACCCCTCTATGGCTACACCTTC. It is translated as CASSSRVPLYGYTF.

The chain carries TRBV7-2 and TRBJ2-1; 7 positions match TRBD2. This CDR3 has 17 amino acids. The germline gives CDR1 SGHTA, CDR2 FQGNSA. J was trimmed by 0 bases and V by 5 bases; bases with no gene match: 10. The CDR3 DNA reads TGTGCCAGCAGCGCCCAGCGGGGCCTAAGCTCCTACAATGAGCAGTTCTTC. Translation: CASSAQRGLSSYNEQFF.

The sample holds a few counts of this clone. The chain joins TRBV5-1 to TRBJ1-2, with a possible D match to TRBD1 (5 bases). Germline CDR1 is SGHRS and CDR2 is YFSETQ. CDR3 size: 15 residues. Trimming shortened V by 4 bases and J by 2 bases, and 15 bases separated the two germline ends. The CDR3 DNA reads TGCGCCAGCAGCCCGGAGACAGACAACAACTATGGCTACACCTTC. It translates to CASSPETDNNYGYTF.

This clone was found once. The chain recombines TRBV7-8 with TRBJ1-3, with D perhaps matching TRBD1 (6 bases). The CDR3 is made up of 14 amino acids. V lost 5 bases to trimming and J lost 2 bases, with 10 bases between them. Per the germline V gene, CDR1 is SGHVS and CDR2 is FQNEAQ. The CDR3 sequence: CASSPTGTGNTIYF. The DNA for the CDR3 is TGTGCCAGCAGCCCCACAGGGACTGGAAACACCATATATTTT.